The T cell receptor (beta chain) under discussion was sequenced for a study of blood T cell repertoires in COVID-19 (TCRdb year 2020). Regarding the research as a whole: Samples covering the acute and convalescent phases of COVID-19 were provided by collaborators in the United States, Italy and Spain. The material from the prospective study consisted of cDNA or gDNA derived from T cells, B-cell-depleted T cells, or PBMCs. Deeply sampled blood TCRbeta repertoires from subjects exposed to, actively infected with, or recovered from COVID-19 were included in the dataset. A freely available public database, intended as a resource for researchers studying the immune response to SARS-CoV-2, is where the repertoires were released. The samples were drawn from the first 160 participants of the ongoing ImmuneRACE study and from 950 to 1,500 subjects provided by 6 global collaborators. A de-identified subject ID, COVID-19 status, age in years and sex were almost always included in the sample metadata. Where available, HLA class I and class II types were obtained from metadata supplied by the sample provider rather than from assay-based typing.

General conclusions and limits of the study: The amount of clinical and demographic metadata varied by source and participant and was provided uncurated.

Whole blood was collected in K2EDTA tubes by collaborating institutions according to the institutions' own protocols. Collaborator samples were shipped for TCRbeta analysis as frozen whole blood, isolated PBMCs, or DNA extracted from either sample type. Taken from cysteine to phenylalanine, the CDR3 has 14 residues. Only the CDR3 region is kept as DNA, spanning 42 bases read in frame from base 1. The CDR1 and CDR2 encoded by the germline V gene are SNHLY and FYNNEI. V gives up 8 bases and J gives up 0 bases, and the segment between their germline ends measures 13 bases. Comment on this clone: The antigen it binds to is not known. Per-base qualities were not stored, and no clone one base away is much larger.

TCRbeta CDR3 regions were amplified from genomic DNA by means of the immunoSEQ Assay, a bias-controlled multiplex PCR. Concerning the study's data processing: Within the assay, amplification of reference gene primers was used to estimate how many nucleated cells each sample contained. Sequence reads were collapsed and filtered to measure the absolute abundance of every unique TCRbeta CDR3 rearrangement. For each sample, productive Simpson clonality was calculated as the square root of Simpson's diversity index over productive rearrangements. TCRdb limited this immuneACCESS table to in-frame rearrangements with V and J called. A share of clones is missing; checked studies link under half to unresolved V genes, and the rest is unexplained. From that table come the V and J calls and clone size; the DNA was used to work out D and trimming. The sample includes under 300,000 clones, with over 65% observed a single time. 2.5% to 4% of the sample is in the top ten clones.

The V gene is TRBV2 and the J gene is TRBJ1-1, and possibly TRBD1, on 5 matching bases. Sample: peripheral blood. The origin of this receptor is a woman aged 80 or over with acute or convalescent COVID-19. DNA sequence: TGTGCCAGCTGCAGGGATATAATGAACACTGAAGCTTTCTTT. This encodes CASCRDIMNTEAFF.